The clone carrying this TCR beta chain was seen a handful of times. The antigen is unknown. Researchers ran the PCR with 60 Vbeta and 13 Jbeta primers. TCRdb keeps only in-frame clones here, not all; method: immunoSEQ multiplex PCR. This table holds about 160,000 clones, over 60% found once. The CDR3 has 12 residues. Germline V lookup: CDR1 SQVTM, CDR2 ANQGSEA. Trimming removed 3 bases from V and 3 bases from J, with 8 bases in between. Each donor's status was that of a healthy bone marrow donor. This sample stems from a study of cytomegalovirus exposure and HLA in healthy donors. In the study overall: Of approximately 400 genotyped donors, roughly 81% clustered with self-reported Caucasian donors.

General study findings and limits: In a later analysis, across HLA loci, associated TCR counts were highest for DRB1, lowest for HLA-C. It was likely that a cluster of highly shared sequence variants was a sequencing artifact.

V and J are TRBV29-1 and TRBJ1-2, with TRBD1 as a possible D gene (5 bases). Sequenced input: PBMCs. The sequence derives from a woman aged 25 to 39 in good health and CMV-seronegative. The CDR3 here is CSVDREDYGYTF. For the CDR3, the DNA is TGCAGCGTTGACAGGGAGGACTATGGCTACACCTTC.